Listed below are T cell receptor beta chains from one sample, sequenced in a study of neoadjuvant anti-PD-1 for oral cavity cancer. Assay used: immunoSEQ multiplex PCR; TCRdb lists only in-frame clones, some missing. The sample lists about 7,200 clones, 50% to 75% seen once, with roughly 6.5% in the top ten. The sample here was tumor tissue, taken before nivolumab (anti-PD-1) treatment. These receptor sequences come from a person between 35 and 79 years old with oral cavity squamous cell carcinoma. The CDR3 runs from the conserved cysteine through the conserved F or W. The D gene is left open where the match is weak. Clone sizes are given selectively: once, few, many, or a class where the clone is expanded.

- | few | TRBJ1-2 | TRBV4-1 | CASSQGGRTSYGYTF | TGCGCCAGCAGCCAAGGTGGGCGAACCAGCTATGGCTACACCTTC
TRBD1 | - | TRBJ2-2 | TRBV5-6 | CASSTTGALTGELFF | TGTGCCAGCAGCACTACAGGGGCGCTCACCGGGGAGCTGTTTTTT
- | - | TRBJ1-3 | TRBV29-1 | CSVWVSGNTIYF | TGCAGCGTTTGGGTGTCTGGAAACACCATATATTTT
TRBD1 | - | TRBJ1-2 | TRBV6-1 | CASSEGGQSRVYTF | TGTGCCAGCAGTGAAGGGGGACAGTCGAGGGTCTACACCTTC
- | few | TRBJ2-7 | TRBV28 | CASTPGGTLSSYEQYF | TGTGCCAGCACCCCCGGTGGGACATTGAGCTCCTACGAGCAGTACTTC
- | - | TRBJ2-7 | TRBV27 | CASSFQSNSYEQYF | TGTGCCAGCAGTTTTCAGAGTAACTCCTACGAGCAGTACTTC
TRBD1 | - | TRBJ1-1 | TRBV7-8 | CASSWIRDRVRVTEAFF | TGTGCCAGCAGCTGGATCCGGGACAGGGTAAGGGTCACTGAAGCTTTCTTT
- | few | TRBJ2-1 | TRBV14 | CASSQSAGAGNEQFF | TGTGCCAGCAGCCAGAGTGCAGGGGCGGGGAATGAGCAGTTCTTC
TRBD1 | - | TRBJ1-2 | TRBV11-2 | CASSSDLSGTAYGYTF | TGTGCCAGCAGCTCCGACCTTTCCGGGACAGCCTATGGCTACACCTTC
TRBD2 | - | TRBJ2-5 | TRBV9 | CASSPGLAGGETQYF | TGTGCCAGCAGCCCGGGACTAGCGGGAGGAGAGACCCAGTACTTC
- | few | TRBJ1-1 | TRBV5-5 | CASSPEGIPNTEAFF | TGTGCCAGCAGCCCCGAGGGGATACCGAACACTGAAGCTTTCTTT
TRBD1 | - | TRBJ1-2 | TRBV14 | CASSRDRGDGYTF | TGTGCCAGCAGCCGGGACAGGGGAGATGGCTACACCTTC
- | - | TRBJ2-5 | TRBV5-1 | CASSYSGGETQYF | TGCGCCAGCAGCTATTCCGGGGGCGAGACCCAGTACTTC
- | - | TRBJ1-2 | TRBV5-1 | CASSPGWAGDGYTF | TGCGCCAGCAGCCCAGGGTGGGCGGGGGATGGCTACACCTTC
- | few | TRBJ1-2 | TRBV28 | CASSFSGAGGYTF | TGTGCCAGCAGTTTCTCAGGGGCGGGTGGCTACACCTTC
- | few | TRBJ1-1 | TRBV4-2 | CASSQDTNTEAFF | TGTGCCAGCAGCCAGGACACGAACACTGAAGCTTTCTTT
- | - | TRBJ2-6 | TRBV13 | CASSLGRISGANVLTF | TGTGCCAGCAGCTTAGGACGGATCTCTGGGGCCAACGTCCTGACTTTC
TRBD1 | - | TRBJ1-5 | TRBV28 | CASSLRGRGNQPQHF | TGTGCCAGCAGTCTCAGGGGGCGCGGCAATCAGCCCCAGCATTTT
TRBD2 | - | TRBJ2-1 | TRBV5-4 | CASSLGGTSGNNEQFF | TGTGCCAGCAGCTTGGGGGGGACTAGCGGAAACAATGAGCAGTTCTTC
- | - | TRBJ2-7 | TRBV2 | CASSPSRAYEQYF | TGTGCCAGCAGTCCAAGCAGGGCATACGAGCAGTACTTC
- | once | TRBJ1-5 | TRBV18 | CASSPKRESHQPQHF | TGTGCCAGCTCCCCCAAGAGGGAATCTCACCAGCCCCAGCATTTT
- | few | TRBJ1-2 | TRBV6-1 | CASSESKTGYF | TGTGCCAGCAGTGAATCAAAGACGGGTTACTTC
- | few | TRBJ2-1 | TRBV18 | CASSPEVQYNEQFF | TGTGCCAGCTCACCCGAAGTGCAGTACAATGAGCAGTTCTTC
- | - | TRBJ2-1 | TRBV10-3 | CAISEGGPGDEQFF | TGTGCCATCAGTGAAGGTGGTCCCGGGGATGAGCAGTTCTTC
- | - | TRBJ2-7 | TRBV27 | CASSLSFRSEQYF | TGTGCCAGCAGTTTATCATTTCGGAGCGAGCAGTACTTC